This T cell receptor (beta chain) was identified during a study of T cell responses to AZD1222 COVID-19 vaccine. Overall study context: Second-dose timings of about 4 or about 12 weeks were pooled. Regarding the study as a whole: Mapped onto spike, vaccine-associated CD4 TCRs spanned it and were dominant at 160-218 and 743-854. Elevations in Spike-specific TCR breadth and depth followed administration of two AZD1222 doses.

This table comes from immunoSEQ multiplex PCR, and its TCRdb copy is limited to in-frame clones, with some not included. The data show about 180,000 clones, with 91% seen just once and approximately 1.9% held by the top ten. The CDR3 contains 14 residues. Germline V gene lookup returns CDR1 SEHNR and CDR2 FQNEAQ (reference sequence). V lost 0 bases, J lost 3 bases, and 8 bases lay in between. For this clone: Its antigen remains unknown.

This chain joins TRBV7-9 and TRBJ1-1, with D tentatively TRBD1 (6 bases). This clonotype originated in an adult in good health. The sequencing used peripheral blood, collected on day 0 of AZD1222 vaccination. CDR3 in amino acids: CASSLATGYTEAFF. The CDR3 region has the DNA TGTGCCAGCAGCTTAGCTACAGGGTACACTGAAGCTTTCTTT.